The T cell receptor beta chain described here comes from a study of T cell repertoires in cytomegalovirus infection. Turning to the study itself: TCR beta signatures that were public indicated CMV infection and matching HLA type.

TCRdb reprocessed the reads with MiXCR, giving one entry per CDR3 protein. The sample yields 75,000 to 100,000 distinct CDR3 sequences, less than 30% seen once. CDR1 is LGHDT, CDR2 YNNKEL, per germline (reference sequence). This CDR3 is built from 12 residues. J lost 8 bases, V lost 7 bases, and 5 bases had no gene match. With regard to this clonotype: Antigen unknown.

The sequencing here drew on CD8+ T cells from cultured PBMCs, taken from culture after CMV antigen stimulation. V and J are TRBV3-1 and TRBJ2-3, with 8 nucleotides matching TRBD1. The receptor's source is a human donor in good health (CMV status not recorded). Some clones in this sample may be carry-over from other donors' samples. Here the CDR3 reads CASTTGDGTQYF. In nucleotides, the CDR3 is TGTGCCAGCACGACAGGGGACGGTACGCAGTATTTT.